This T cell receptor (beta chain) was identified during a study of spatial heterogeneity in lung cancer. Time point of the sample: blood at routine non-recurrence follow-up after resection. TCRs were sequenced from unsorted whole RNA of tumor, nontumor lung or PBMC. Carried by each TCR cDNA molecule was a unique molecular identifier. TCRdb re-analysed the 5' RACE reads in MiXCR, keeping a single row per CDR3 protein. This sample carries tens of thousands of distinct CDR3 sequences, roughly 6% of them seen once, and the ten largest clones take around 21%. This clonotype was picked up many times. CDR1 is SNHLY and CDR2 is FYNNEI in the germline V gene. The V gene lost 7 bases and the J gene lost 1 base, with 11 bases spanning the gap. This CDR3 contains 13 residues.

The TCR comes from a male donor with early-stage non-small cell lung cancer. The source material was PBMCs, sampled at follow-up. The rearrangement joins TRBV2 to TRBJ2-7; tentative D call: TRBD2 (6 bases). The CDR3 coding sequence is TGTGCCAGCATGGGGGACTTGTCCTACGAGCAGTACTTC. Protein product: CASMGDLSYEQYF.